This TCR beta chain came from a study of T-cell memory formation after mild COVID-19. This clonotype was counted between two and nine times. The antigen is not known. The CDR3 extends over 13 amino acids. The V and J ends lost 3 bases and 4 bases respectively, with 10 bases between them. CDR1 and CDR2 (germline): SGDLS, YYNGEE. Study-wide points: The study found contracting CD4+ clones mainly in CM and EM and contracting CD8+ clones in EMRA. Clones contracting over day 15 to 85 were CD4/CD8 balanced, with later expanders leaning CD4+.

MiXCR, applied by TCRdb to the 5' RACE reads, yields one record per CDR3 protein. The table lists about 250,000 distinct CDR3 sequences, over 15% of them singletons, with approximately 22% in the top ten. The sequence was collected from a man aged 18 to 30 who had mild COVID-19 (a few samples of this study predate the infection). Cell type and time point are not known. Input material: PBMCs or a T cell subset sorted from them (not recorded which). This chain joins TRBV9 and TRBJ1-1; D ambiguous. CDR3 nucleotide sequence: TGTGCCAGCAGCGCGGGTGGAGGCACTGAAGCTTTCTTT. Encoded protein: CASSAGGGTEAFF.